This T cell receptor beta chain was obtained from a study of glioma-infiltrating T cells. TCR alpha and beta CDR3 regions were amplified from RNA using iRepertoire nested multiplex PCR. TCRdb passed the multiplex PCR reads through MiXCR, listing each CDR3 protein once. The profile shows roughly 4,000 distinct CDR3 sequences, less than 25% of them singletons. Germline V gene sequence: CDR1 DFQATT, CDR2 SNEGSKA (reference sequence). V shed 1 base and J shed 0 bases, with 6 bases lying between them. The CDR3 is 13 residues long. Judged by abundance, this clonotype is medium-sized. Its specificity is unknown. Study-wide points: CDR3 overlap between tissue and blood was very small.

This sequence originates from a human donor with low-grade glioma or glioblastoma, undergoing nonglioma brain surgery, or in good health (not recorded which). Sequencing input: glioma tissue, nonneoplastic brain tissue, or PBMCs (not recorded which). The genes are TRBV20-1 and TRBJ1-1; D uncertain. For the CDR3, the DNA is TGCAGTGCTAGAGGCACTCTGAACACTGAAGCTTTCTTT. Its protein is CSARGTLNTEAFF.